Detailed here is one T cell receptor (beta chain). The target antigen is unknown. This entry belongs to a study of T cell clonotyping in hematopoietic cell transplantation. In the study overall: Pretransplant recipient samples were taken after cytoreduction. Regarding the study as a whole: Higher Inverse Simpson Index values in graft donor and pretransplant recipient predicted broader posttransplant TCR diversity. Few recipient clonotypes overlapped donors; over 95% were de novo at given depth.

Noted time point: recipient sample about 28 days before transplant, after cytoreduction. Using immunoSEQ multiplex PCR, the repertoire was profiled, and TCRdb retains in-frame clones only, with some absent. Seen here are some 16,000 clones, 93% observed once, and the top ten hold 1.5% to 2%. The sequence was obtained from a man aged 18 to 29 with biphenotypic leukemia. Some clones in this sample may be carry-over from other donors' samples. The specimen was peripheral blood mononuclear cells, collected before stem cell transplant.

CDR3 region: CASSLGQVRGETQYF. In nucleotides, the CDR3 is TGTGCCAGCAGCCTGGGACAGGTCCGGGGGGAGACCCAGTACTTC. V gene TRBV6-5 combines with J gene TRBJ2-5, with TRBD1 matching over 8 bases. This CDR3 contains 15 residues. The junction had 11 bases not matched to a gene; V was cut back by 6 bases and J by 5 bases. Germline CDR1 MNHEY, CDR2 SVGAGI.